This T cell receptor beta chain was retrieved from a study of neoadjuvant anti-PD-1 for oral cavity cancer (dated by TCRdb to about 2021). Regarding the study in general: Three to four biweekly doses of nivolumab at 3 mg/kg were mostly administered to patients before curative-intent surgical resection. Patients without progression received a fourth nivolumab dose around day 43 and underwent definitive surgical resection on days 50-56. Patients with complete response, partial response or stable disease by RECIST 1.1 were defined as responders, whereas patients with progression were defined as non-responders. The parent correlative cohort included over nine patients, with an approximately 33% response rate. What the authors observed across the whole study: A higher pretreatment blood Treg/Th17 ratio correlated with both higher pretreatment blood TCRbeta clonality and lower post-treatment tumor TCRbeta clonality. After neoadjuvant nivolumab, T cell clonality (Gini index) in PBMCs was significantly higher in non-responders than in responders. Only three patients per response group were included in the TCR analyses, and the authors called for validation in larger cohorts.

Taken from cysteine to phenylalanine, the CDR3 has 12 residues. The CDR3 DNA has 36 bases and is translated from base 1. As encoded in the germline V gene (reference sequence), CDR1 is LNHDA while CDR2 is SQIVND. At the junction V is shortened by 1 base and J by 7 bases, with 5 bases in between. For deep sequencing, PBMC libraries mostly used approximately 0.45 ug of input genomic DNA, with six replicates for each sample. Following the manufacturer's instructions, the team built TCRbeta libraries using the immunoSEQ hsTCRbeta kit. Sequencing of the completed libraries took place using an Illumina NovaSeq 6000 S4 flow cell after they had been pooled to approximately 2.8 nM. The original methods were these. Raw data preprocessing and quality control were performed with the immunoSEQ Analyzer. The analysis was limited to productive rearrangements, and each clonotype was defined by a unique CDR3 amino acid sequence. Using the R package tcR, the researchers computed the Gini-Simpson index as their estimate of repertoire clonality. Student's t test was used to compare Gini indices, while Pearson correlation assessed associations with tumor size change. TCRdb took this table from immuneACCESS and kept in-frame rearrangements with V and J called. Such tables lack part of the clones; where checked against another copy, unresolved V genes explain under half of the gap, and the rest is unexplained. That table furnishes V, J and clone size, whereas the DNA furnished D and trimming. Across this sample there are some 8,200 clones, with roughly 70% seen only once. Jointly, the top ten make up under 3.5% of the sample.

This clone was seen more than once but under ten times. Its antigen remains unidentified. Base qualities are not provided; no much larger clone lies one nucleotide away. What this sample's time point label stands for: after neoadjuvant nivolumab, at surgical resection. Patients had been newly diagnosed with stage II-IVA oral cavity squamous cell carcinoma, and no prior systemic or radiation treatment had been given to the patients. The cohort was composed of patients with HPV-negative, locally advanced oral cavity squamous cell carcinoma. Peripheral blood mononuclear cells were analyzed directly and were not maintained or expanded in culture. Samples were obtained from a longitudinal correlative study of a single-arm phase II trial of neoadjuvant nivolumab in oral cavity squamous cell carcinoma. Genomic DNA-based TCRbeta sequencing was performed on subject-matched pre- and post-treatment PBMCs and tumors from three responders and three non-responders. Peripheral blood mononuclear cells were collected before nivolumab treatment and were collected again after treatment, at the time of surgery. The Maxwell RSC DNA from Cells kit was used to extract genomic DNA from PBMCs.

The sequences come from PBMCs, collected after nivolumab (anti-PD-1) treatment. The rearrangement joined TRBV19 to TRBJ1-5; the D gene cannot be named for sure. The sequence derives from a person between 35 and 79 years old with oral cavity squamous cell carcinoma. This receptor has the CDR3 CASSIGIQPQHF. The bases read TGTGCCAGTAGTATAGGAATACAGCCCCAGCATTTT.